A selection of T cell receptor beta chains follows, all from one sample in a study of blood T cell repertoires in COVID-19. Libraries were prepared by immunoSEQ multiplex PCR; TCRdb keeps only in-frame clonotypes and omits some of them. The sample has fewer than 400,000 clones; around nine tenths are singletons. The sample was PBMCs or T cells enriched from blood (not recorded which). Every receptor here comes from a man between 60 and 70 years old who had recovered from COVID-19. CDR3s include the opening cysteine and the closing phenylalanine or tryptophan. D genes are given only for firm matches. Not every row has a clone size; where given, it reads once, few, many or a size class.

CDR3 protein: CASSRDRVYGYTF; J gene: TRBJ1-2; clone size: .; D gene: TRBD1; V gene: TRBV11-1
CDR3 protein: CASSTPGLAGLNEQFF; J gene: TRBJ2-1; clone size: .; D gene: TRBD2; V gene: TRBV5-6
CDR3 protein: CAIRGTGDYGYTF; J gene: TRBJ1-2; clone size: .; D gene: TRBD1; V gene: TRBV10-3
CDR3 protein: CASSQDTGLETQYF; J gene: TRBJ2-5; clone size: .; D gene: .; V gene: TRBV4-3
CDR3 protein: CVARGNTEAFF; J gene: TRBJ1-1; clone size: few; D gene: .; V gene: TRBV27
CDR3 protein: CASSLAGGRLKEKLFF; J gene: TRBJ1-4; clone size: .; D gene: .; V gene: TRBV5-5
CDR3 protein: CASSVAGQGFDSPLHF; J gene: TRBJ1-6; clone size: .; D gene: TRBD1; V gene: TRBV9
CDR3 protein: CASSLRGDSPLHF; J gene: TRBJ1-6; clone size: .; D gene: .; V gene: TRBV19
CDR3 protein: CASSSSRQETQYF; J gene: TRBJ2-5; clone size: .; D gene: .; V gene: TRBV11-2
CDR3 protein: CASSLLSDTIYF; J gene: TRBJ1-3; clone size: .; D gene: .; V gene: TRBV11-1
CDR3 protein: CAASDYNEQFF; J gene: TRBJ2-1; clone size: .; D gene: .; V gene: TRBV30
CDR3 protein: CASSMRQGDYEQYF; J gene: TRBJ2-7; clone size: .; D gene: TRBD1; V gene: TRBV19
CDR3 protein: CASSLGQGNYGYTF; J gene: TRBJ1-2; clone size: .; D gene: TRBD1; V gene: TRBV7-9
CDR3 protein: CASSQGSTVSSPLHF; J gene: TRBJ1-6; clone size: .; D gene: .; V gene: TRBV4-2
CDR3 protein: CASSDGGQGGDTQYF; J gene: TRBJ2-3; clone size: .; D gene: TRBD1; V gene: TRBV6-4
CDR3 protein: CASSRQGHSGNTIYF; J gene: TRBJ1-3; clone size: .; D gene: TRBD1; V gene: TRBV3-1/TRBV3-2
CDR3 protein: CASSDGAHQPQHF; J gene: TRBJ1-5; clone size: .; D gene: .; V gene: TRBV6-4
CDR3 protein: CASIILTGDTGELFF; J gene: TRBJ2-2; clone size: .; D gene: TRBD1; V gene: TRBV7-9
CDR3 protein: CASSLVASGTDTQYF; J gene: TRBJ2-3; clone size: .; D gene: .; V gene: TRBV7-2
CDR3 protein: CASSFSVTGELFF; J gene: TRBJ2-2; clone size: .; D gene: .; V gene: TRBV12-3/TRBV12-4
CDR3 protein: CASSAWLGSIAKNIQYF; J gene: TRBJ2-4; clone size: few; D gene: .; V gene: TRBV7-9
CDR3 protein: CASSHPGGGGTEAFF; J gene: TRBJ1-1; clone size: .; D gene: .; V gene: TRBV14
CDR3 protein: CASSPTEVAGPQHF; J gene: TRBJ1-5; clone size: .; D gene: .; V gene: TRBV7-9
CDR3 protein: CASSLNRGFGGYTF; J gene: TRBJ1-2; clone size: .; D gene: TRBD1; V gene: TRBV5-5
CDR3 protein: CATGRGGAGYGYTF; J gene: TRBJ1-2; clone size: few; D gene: .; V gene: TRBV6-5
CDR3 protein: CASKLAGVETQYF; J gene: TRBJ2-5; clone size: .; D gene: TRBD2; V gene: TRBV6-6
CDR3 protein: CASSLAGTSSFNEQFF; J gene: TRBJ2-1; clone size: .; D gene: TRBD2; V gene: TRBV5-1
CDR3 protein: CASSLGGQNYGYTF; J gene: TRBJ1-2; clone size: .; D gene: .; V gene: TRBV5-1
CDR3 protein: CASSWGDRGQPQHF; J gene: TRBJ1-5; clone size: .; D gene: TRBD1; V gene: TRBV5-1